This is a list of T cell receptor beta chains from one sample in a study of blood T cell repertoires in COVID-19. The protocol was immunoSEQ multiplex PCR, while the TCRdb copy is restricted to in-frame clones and leaves out a portion. The table records about 47,000 clones, under 85% of them present only once. The source material was peripheral blood. The source of these receptors is a man aged 55 to 69 with active COVID-19. Each CDR3 is given with its conserved first and last residue.

v_call	j_call	cdr3_aa
TRBV30	TRBJ2-7	CAWSVDGNYEQYF
TRBV18	TRBJ1-2	CASSPSQTAHGYTF
TRBV11-3	TRBJ2-7	CASSMTGSFYEQYF
TRBV28	TRBJ2-6	CASSLAGANVLTF
TRBV30	TRBJ2-7	CALELGTGAYEQYF
TRBV6-6	TRBJ2-7	CASSLDPGQLYEQYF
TRBV28	TRBJ2-5	CASSPRLAGEAETQYF
TRBV19	TRBJ2-5	CASNPRQGKETQYF
TRBV28	TRBJ2-2	CASSSIRTDYNTGELFF
TRBV5-1	TRBJ1-1	CASSSSYMNTEAFF
TRBV28	TRBJ2-1	CASSSPASNRAAEQFF
TRBV2	TRBJ1-6	CASSERELYNSPLHF
TRBV18	TRBJ2-1	CASSPRAGGRNEQFF
TRBV24-1	TRBJ1-5	CATSDTGTGVQPQHF
TRBV7-2	TRBJ1-4	CASSLAGGEKLFF
TRBV5-1	TRBJ2-3	CASASEGQGADTQYF
TRBV29-1	TRBJ2-3	CSVVNRGPEGTDTQYF
TRBV28	TRBJ2-1	CASSLGGGNEQFF
TRBV11-2	TRBJ2-7	CASSLANYEQYF
TRBV6-1	TRBJ2-1	CASSEPGLAAAYNEQFF
TRBV5-4	TRBJ2-1	CASSLASEAAQFF
TRBV19	TRBJ2-2	CASSIPGTRLAGELFF
TRBV7-9	TRBJ2-1	CASSLAEIQGVEQFF
TRBV2	TRBJ2-7	CASSVVSGVEQYF
TRBV6-6	TRBJ2-5	CASSPGLAAYQETQYF
TRBV6-5	TRBJ1-4	CASSRTAITEKLFF
TRBV30	TRBJ1-5	CAWSVQSGQPQHF
TRBV5-6	TRBJ1-5	CASSSTGGGNQPQHF
TRBV5-4	TRBJ2-3	CASSLSPSTDTQYF
TRBV10-3	TRBJ2-1	CAIRRTGGDNEQFF
TRBV15	TRBJ2-7	CATSRVGTGGEQYF
TRBV11-1	TRBJ2-1	CASSLSSGRSNEQFF
TRBV4-1	TRBJ2-2	CASSRPTGGADTGELFF
TRBV18	TRBJ1-3	CASSPLGQASSGNTIYF
TRBV4-1	TRBJ2-3	CASSQGDRGRGDTQYF
TRBV24-1	TRBJ1-2	CATAGQPSEGYGYTF
TRBV10-1	TRBJ1-6	CASNLHRGRNSPLHF
TRBV19	TRBJ2-1	CASRGYREGYNEQFF
TRBV6-5	TRBJ2-7	CASSLYSGTAYEQYF
TRBV18	TRBJ2-3	CASSSLEADTQYF
TRBV3-1/TRBV3-2	TRBJ2-5	CASSQDPGMGETQYF
TRBV28	TRBJ1-2	CASSSIEGGYGYTF
TRBV27	TRBJ1-2	CASRIRGSNYGYTF
TRBV6-5	TRBJ1-6	CASSGSYNSPLHF
TRBV4-1	TRBJ2-7	CASSQDPAGAYYEQYF
TRBV11-3	TRBJ2-5	CASSPSGEGQETQYF
TRBV4-2	TRBJ2-6	CASSPTHSSGANVLTF
TRBV9	TRBJ2-1	CASSVVGLGQGLDNEQFF
TRBV3-1/TRBV3-2	TRBJ2-3	CASSQEERGAHTDTQYF
TRBV28	TRBJ1-2	CASSRQGSYGYTF
TRBV27	TRBJ2-1	CASSSTGGKDNEQFF
TRBV10-1	TRBJ2-5	CASEDRAYQETQYF